Reported below is one T cell receptor beta chain. Its antigen is not identified. These data come from a study of stem cell transplantation in POMP-related autoinflammatory disease. Looked up from germline, CDR1 is MNHEY and CDR2 is SVGAGI. The CDR3 length is 15 residues. V lost 2 bases and J 0 bases, leaving 11 bases between the germline ends. Overall study results and limits: In patients with PRAID, every analyzed T-cell subset tended to show lower diversity and higher clonality.

Some clones are missing from TCRdb's copy, which holds only in-frame ones; the method was immunoSEQ multiplex PCR. The repertoire has approximately 30,000 clones, 80% to 90% of them found once; the top ten carry 0.7% to 0.9%. This chain connects TRBV6-5 to TRBJ2-7, with a weak D call TRBD1 (5 bases). The receptor was derived from a human donor with POMP-related autoinflammation and immune dysregulation (PRAID). The sequenced sample was CD4+ T cells from PBMCs, obtained before stem cell transplantation. CDR3 sequence: CASSYGAESSYEQYF. In DNA form, the CDR3 reads TGTGCCAGCAGTTACGGGGCAGAGAGCTCCTACGAGCAGTACTTC.